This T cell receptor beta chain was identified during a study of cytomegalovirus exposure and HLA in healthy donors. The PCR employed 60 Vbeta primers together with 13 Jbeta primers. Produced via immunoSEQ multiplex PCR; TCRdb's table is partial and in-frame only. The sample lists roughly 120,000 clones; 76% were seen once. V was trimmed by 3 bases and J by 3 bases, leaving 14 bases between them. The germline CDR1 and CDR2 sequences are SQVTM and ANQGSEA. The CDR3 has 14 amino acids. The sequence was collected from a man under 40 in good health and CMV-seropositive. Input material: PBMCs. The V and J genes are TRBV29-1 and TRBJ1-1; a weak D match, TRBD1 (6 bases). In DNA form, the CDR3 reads TGCAGCGTTGATAGAGGGAGGGGGGACACTGAAGCTTTCTTT. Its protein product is CSVDRGRGDTEAFF.